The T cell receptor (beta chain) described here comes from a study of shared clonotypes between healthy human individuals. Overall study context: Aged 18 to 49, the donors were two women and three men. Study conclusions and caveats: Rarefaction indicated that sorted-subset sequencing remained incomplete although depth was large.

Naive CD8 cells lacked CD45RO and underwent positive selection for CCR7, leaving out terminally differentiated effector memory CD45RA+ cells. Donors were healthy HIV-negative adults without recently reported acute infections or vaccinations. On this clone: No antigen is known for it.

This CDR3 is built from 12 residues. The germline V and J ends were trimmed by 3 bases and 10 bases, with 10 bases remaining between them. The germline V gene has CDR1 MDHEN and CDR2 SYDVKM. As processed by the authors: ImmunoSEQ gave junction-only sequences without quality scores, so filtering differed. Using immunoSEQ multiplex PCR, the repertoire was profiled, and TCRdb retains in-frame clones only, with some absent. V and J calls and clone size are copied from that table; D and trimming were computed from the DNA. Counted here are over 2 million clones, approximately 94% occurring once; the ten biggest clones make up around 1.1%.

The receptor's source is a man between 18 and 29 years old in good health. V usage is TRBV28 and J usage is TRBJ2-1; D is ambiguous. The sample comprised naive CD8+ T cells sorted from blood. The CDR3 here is CASSFNSGEQFF. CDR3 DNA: TGTGCCAGCAGTTTCAATTCTGGCGAGCAGTTCTTC.